Listed below are T cell receptor beta chains from one sample, sequenced in a study of OX40 agonist ivuxolimab in advanced cancers. Libraries were prepared by immunoSEQ multiplex PCR; TCRdb keeps only in-frame clonotypes and omits some of them. The sample has around 100,000 clones, about 91% seen once; the top ten hold approximately 0.54%. The sample in question was CD4+ or CD8+ T cells sorted from blood, obtained in a trial of the OX40 agonist ivuxolimab. The receptors originated from an adult with an advanced solid tumor such as melanoma, head and neck, liver or kidney cancer. CDR3s include the opening cysteine and the closing phenylalanine or tryptophan. The D gene is left open where the match is weak. Part of the rows lack a size; the others show once, few, many or a class for expanded clones.

abundance: .
j_gene: TRBJ2-6
v_gene: TRBV4-3
d_gene: TRBD1
CDR3aa: CASEPGQGTSGANVLTF
CDR3nt: TGCGCCAGCGAACCGGGACAGGGGACTTCTGGGGCCAACGTCCTGACTTTC

abundance: .
j_gene: TRBJ1-5
v_gene: TRBV4-2
d_gene: TRBD1
CDR3aa: CASSQGQGRDGNQPQHF
CDR3nt: TGTGCCAGCAGCCAAGGACAGGGGAGGGACGGCAATCAGCCCCAGCATTTT

abundance: .
j_gene: TRBJ2-3
v_gene: TRBV7-9
d_gene: TRBD1
CDR3aa: CASSLGQGGTDTQYF
CDR3nt: TGTGCCAGCAGCCTGGGACAGGGGGGCACAGATACGCAGTATTTT

abundance: .
j_gene: TRBJ2-1
v_gene: TRBV5-1
d_gene: .
CDR3aa: CASSFQFSGFYNEQFF
CDR3nt: TGCGCCAGCAGCTTTCAGTTCTCCGGATTTTACAATGAGCAGTTCTTC

abundance: .
j_gene: TRBJ2-1
v_gene: TRBV5-4
d_gene: .
CDR3aa: CASSLGDNEQFF
CDR3nt: TGTGCCAGCAGCTTGGGTGACAATGAGCAGTTCTTC

abundance: .
j_gene: TRBJ2-1
v_gene: TRBV7-8
d_gene: TRBD2
CDR3aa: CASSSLGSGRASYNEQFF
CDR3nt: TGTGCCAGCAGCTCTCTCGGGAGCGGGAGGGCCTCCTACAATGAGCAGTTCTTC

abundance: .
j_gene: TRBJ2-7
v_gene: TRBV7-9
d_gene: .
CDR3aa: CASSLVVQGSYEQYF
CDR3nt: TGTGCCAGCAGCTTAGTTGTTCAGGGTTCCTACGAGCAGTACTTC

abundance: .
j_gene: TRBJ2-7
v_gene: TRBV6-6
d_gene: .
CDR3aa: CASSLQGGTYEQYF
CDR3nt: TGTGCCAGCAGTTTACAGGGGGGGACCTACGAGCAGTACTTC

abundance: .
j_gene: TRBJ2-1
v_gene: TRBV21-1
d_gene: .
CDR3aa: CASSKEERTAVEQFF
CDR3nt: TGTGCCAGCAGCAAAGAAGAGCGGACTGCCGTTGAGCAGTTCTTC

abundance: .
j_gene: TRBJ1-1
v_gene: TRBV4-3
d_gene: .
CDR3aa: CASSQGLQWNTEAFF
CDR3nt: TGCGCCAGCAGCCAAGGCTTACAATGGAACACTGAAGCTTTCTTT

abundance: .
j_gene: TRBJ2-2
v_gene: TRBV5-1
d_gene: TRBD1
CDR3aa: CASRRTTGGTGELFF
CDR3nt: TGCGCCAGCAGACGCACGACAGGGGGAACCGGGGAGCTGTTTTTT

abundance: once
j_gene: TRBJ2-7
v_gene: TRBV27
d_gene: TRBD2
CDR3aa: CASSQYSGRGAYEQYF
CDR3nt: TGTGCCAGCAGTCAGTATAGCGGGAGGGGCGCCTACGAGCAGTACTTC

abundance: .
j_gene: TRBJ2-2
v_gene: TRBV27
d_gene: TRBD1
CDR3aa: CASIKTTGSAGELFF
CDR3nt: TGTGCCAGCATTAAGACGACAGGGTCGGCCGGGGAGCTGTTTTTT

abundance: once
j_gene: TRBJ2-7
v_gene: TRBV5-1
d_gene: .
CDR3aa: CASSLGQGDEQYF
CDR3nt: TGCGCCAGCAGCTTGGGGCAGGGAGACGAGCAGTACTTC

abundance: .
j_gene: TRBJ2-3
v_gene: TRBV28
d_gene: .
CDR3aa: CATSSGTDTQYF
CDR3nt: TGTGCAACCTCTAGCGGCACAGATACGCAGTATTTT

abundance: .
j_gene: TRBJ2-2
v_gene: TRBV19
d_gene: TRBD2
CDR3aa: CAGGLAGGPTGELFF
CDR3nt: TGTGCCGGGGGACTAGCGGGAGGGCCGACCGGGGAGCTGTTTTTT

abundance: .
j_gene: TRBJ1-4
v_gene: TRBV30
d_gene: .
CDR3aa: CAWGMSPNGVGLFF
CDR3nt: TGTGCCTGGGGGATGTCTCCCAACGGGGTCGGACTGTTTTTT

abundance: .
j_gene: TRBJ1-5
v_gene: TRBV4-2
d_gene: .
CDR3aa: CASSQDLVQDQPQHF
CDR3nt: TGTGCCAGCAGCCAAGATTTGGTACAGGATCAGCCCCAGCATTTT

abundance: .
j_gene: TRBJ1-1
v_gene: TRBV6-5
d_gene: .
CDR3aa: CASTQPGGGGSSFF
CDR3nt: TGTGCCAGCACCCAGCCAGGAGGTGGGGGAAGCTCATTCTTT

abundance: .
j_gene: TRBJ2-2
v_gene: TRBV5-1
d_gene: .
CDR3aa: CASSSRAPNTGELFF
CDR3nt: TGCGCCAGCAGCTCCCGAGCGCCTAACACCGGGGAGCTGTTTTTT

abundance: .
j_gene: TRBJ2-4
v_gene: TRBV27
d_gene: TRBD1
CDR3aa: CASADRVGDIQYF
CDR3nt: TGTGCCAGCGCCGACAGGGTTGGAGACATTCAGTACTTC

abundance: .
j_gene: TRBJ1-5
v_gene: TRBV11-1
d_gene: .
CDR3aa: CASSQEGDQPQHF
CDR3nt: TGTGCCAGCAGCCAAGAAGGGGATCAGCCCCAGCATTTT

abundance: .
j_gene: TRBJ2-7
v_gene: TRBV18
d_gene: TRBD1
CDR3aa: CASSPGTGWTTYEQYF
CDR3nt: TGTGCCAGCTCACCCGGGACAGGTTGGACAACCTACGAGCAGTACTTC

abundance: once
j_gene: TRBJ2-6
v_gene: TRBV7-9
d_gene: .
CDR3aa: CASSLGVSGANVLTF
CDR3nt: TGTGCCAGCAGCTTAGGGGTCTCTGGGGCCAACGTCCTGACTTTC

abundance: .
j_gene: TRBJ2-2
v_gene: TRBV4-3
d_gene: .
CDR3aa: CASSQVGGDGTGELFF
CDR3nt: TGCGCCAGCAGCCAAGTGGGGGGAGATGGCACCGGGGAGCTGTTTTTT

abundance: .
j_gene: TRBJ1-5
v_gene: TRBV7-2
d_gene: TRBD1
CDR3aa: CASSRQGNSNQPQHF
CDR3nt: TGTGCCAGCAGCAGACAGGGGAATAGCAATCAGCCCCAGCATTTT

abundance: .
j_gene: TRBJ2-1
v_gene: TRBV28
d_gene: TRBD2
CDR3aa: CASSSPKTSLTSYNEQFF
CDR3nt: TGTGCCAGCAGTTCCCCTAAGACTAGCTTAACCTCCTACAATGAGCAGTTCTTC

abundance: .
j_gene: TRBJ2-7
v_gene: TRBV18
d_gene: .
CDR3aa: CASSRGRKSSYEQYF
CDR3nt: TGTGCCAGCTCAAGGGGACGGAAGAGCTCCTACGAGCAGTACTTC

abundance: .
j_gene: TRBJ2-5
v_gene: TRBV4-3
d_gene: .
CDR3aa: CASSQSGTQYF
CDR3nt: TGCGCCAGCAGTCAAAGCGGGACCCAGTACTTC

abundance: once
j_gene: TRBJ2-1
v_gene: TRBV9
d_gene: TRBD2
CDR3aa: CASSVEAGVYNEQFF
CDR3nt: TGTGCCAGCAGCGTAGAGGCGGGAGTGTACAATGAGCAGTTCTTC

abundance: .
j_gene: TRBJ2-3
v_gene: TRBV18
d_gene: TRBD2
CDR3aa: CASSPPSGSTDTQYF
CDR3nt: TGTGCCAGCTCACCCCCTAGCGGGAGCACAGATACGCAGTATTTT

abundance: .
j_gene: TRBJ2-5
v_gene: TRBV15
d_gene: .
CDR3aa: CATSRERAVIQETQYF
CDR3nt: TGTGCCACCAGCAGAGAACGAGCGGTTATTCAAGAGACCCAGTACTTC

abundance: .
j_gene: TRBJ1-3
v_gene: TRBV28
d_gene: .
CDR3aa: CASSLDIGTFSGNTIYF
CDR3nt: TGTGCCAGCAGTTTAGATATAGGGACTTTCTCTGGAAACACCATATATTTT

abundance: .
j_gene: TRBJ2-7
v_gene: TRBV9
d_gene: TRBD2
CDR3aa: CASSVGLGLSYEQYF
CDR3nt: TGTGCCAGCAGCGTTGGACTAGGCCTCTCCTACGAGCAGTACTTC

abundance: .
j_gene: TRBJ2-7
v_gene: TRBV5-6
d_gene: TRBD2
CDR3aa: CASSPQREGFYEQYF
CDR3nt: TGTGCCAGCAGCCCCCAGCGGGAGGGCTTCTACGAGCAGTACTTC

abundance: .
j_gene: TRBJ1-1
v_gene: TRBV18
d_gene: .
CDR3aa: CASSPQGNTEAFF
CDR3nt: TGTGCCAGCTCACCACAGGGTAACACTGAAGCTTTCTTT

abundance: .
j_gene: TRBJ2-7
v_gene: TRBV5-1
d_gene: TRBD1
CDR3aa: CASSPGTGGEQYF
CDR3nt: TGCGCCAGCAGCCCAGGGACAGGGGGCGAGCAGTACTTC

abundance: .
j_gene: TRBJ2-3
v_gene: TRBV2
d_gene: TRBD2
CDR3aa: CASPLAGATDTQYF
CDR3nt: TGTGCCAGCCCCCTAGCGGGAGCCACAGATACGCAGTATTTT

abundance: .
j_gene: TRBJ2-2
v_gene: TRBV28
d_gene: .
CDR3aa: CASSSSLGELFF
CDR3nt: TGTGCCAGCAGTTCCTCCTTGGGGGAGCTGTTTTTT

abundance: .
j_gene: TRBJ2-1
v_gene: TRBV5-1
d_gene: TRBD2
CDR3aa: CASSPAGAQYNEQFF
CDR3nt: TGCGCCAGCAGCCCAGCGGGAGCTCAATACAATGAGCAGTTCTTC

abundance: .
j_gene: TRBJ2-3
v_gene: TRBV30
d_gene: .
CDR3aa: CAWSTTPGTDTQYF
CDR3nt: TGTGCCTGGAGTACGACCCCCGGCACAGATACGCAGTATTTT

abundance: .
j_gene: TRBJ2-7
v_gene: TRBV6-1
d_gene: TRBD1
CDR3aa: CASSDRRQGAYEQYF
CDR3nt: TGTGCCAGCAGTGATAGAAGGCAGGGGGCCTACGAGCAGTACTTC

abundance: .
j_gene: TRBJ2-4
v_gene: TRBV7-2
d_gene: TRBD2
CDR3aa: CASSITSGTLAKNIQYF
CDR3nt: TGTGCCAGCAGCATAACTAGCGGCACCTTAGCCAAAAACATTCAGTACTTC

abundance: .
j_gene: TRBJ2-7
v_gene: TRBV7-2
d_gene: TRBD1
CDR3aa: CASSFGRTGHLNEQYF
CDR3nt: TGTGCCAGCAGCTTCGGCCGGACAGGACACCTAAACGAGCAGTACTTC

abundance: .
j_gene: TRBJ2-5
v_gene: TRBV5-1
d_gene: TRBD2
CDR3aa: CASSLELAGLQTQYF
CDR3nt: TGCGCCAGCAGCTTGGAACTAGCGGGACTTCAGACCCAGTACTTC

abundance: .
j_gene: TRBJ2-1
v_gene: TRBV19
d_gene: TRBD2
CDR3aa: CASSSGLAGGPGEQFF
CDR3nt: TGTGCCAGTAGTTCGGGACTAGCGGGAGGGCCGGGGGAGCAGTTCTTC

abundance: .
j_gene: TRBJ2-7
v_gene: TRBV19
d_gene: .
CDR3aa: CASRGSGSYEQYF
CDR3nt: TGTGCCAGTCGGGGAAGCGGTTCCTACGAGCAGTACTTC

abundance: .
j_gene: TRBJ1-5
v_gene: TRBV15
d_gene: .
CDR3aa: CATSRDKIQGMRQPQHF
CDR3nt: TGTGCCACCAGCAGAGATAAAATTCAGGGAATGCGGCAGCCCCAGCATTTT

abundance: once
j_gene: TRBJ2-3
v_gene: TRBV30
d_gene: .
CDR3aa: CAWSALVAGKASTDTQYF
CDR3nt: TGTGCCTGGAGTGCTCTCGTCGCGGGAAAAGCTAGCACAGATACGCAGTATTTT

abundance: .
j_gene: TRBJ1-2
v_gene: TRBV27
d_gene: TRBD1
CDR3aa: CASSFRQGARGYTF
CDR3nt: TGTGCCAGCAGTTTCAGACAGGGGGCTAGGGGCTACACCTTC

abundance: once
j_gene: TRBJ2-7
v_gene: TRBV10-1
d_gene: TRBD1
CDR3aa: CASSDSGTGGHEQYF
CDR3nt: TGCGCCAGCTCAGACAGTGGGACAGGGGGACACGAGCAGTACTTC

abundance: .
j_gene: TRBJ2-1
v_gene: TRBV11-2
d_gene: .
CDR3aa: CASSPRAYNEQFF
CDR3nt: TGTGCCAGCAGCCCCCGGGCCTACAATGAGCAGTTCTTC